This passage covers 24 T cell receptor beta chains from one sample sequenced in a study of radiation and T cells in renal cell carcinoma. Method: immunoSEQ multiplex PCR; TCRdb's copy keeps in-frame clones and lacks some. Seen here are some 150,000 clones, less than 85% observed once, and the top ten hold roughly 23%. The sample's time point: baseline pretreatment blood. Documented treatment: 15 Gy SBRT to primary tumor, nephrectomy 4 weeks later. The specimen comprised blood, sampled from a patient whose treatment included radiotherapy and nephrectomy. The receptor set was obtained from a woman between 45 and 60 years old with renal cell carcinoma.

The chain links TRBV9 to TRBJ1-2, with a weak D call TRBD1 (5 bases). The CDR3 sequence is 13 residues long. Trimming left V 3 bases short and J 4 bases short, with 10 bases between. CDR1 is SGDLS, CDR2 YYNGEE, per germline. The CDR3 DNA sequence: TGTGCCAGCAGCGGGATTGGGGGCTATGGCTACACCTTC. Translated, it gives CASSGIGGYGYTF.

The rearrangement joins TRBV28 to TRBJ2-7; D gene uncertain. This CDR3 has 13 residues. V was cut by 6 bases and J by 1 base, with 10 bases left in between. Germline V gives CDR1 MDHEN, CDR2 SYDVKM. The CDR3 region has the DNA TGTGCCAGCAGCCGCGATACTTCCTACGAGCAGTACTTC. Translation gives CASSRDTSYEQYF.

This clone was counted between two and nine times. The rearrangement joins TRBV7-2 to TRBJ2-1, with 10 nucleotides matching TRBD2. CDR1 is SGHTA and CDR2 is FQGNSA in the germline V gene. J was trimmed by 6 bases and V by 1 base; bases with no gene match: 3. This CDR3 has 15 residues. CDR3 bases: TGTGCCAGCAGCTTAGTAGCGGGGGGTGGCAATGAGCAGTTCTTC. This sequence encodes CASSLVAGGGNEQFF.

V usage is TRBV19 and J usage is TRBJ1-2; D remains ambiguous. This CDR3 has 14 amino acids. CDR1 LNHDA and CDR2 SQIVND come from the germline V gene (reference sequence). V was shortened by 2 bases and J by 5 bases, with 12 bases between the two germline ends. The CDR3 loop is CASSIKATDYGYTF. CDR3 coding DNA: TGTGCCAGTAGTATAAAGGCGACGGATTATGGCTACACCTTC.

This rearrangement joins TRBV7-2 to TRBJ2-5; 9 nucleotides agree with TRBD2. Germline V gene sequence: CDR1 SGHTA, CDR2 FQGNSA. The CDR3 sequence is 16 residues long. V trimming: 5 bases; J trimming: 2 bases; junction bases outside the gene matches: 9. As DNA, the CDR3 is TGTGCCAGCAGCCCAGTCGGTAGCGGGGGACAAGAGACCCAGTACTTC. Translated: CASSPVGSGGQETQYF.

The rearrangement joins TRBV4-3 to TRBJ1-2; D call uncertain. Between the trimmed V and J ends, which lost 4 bases and 4 bases, there was a span of 13 bases. Germline loops: CDR1 LGHNA, CDR2 YSLEER. The CDR3 is 14 residues long. In DNA form, the CDR3 reads TGCGCCAGCAGCCCCGCGTACGGGTCCTATGGCTACACCTTC. Translation gives CASSPAYGSYGYTF.

The chain has TRBV30 and TRBJ2-1; possibly TRBD1 for D (6 bases). Germline values: CDR1 GTSNPN, CDR2 SVGIG (reference sequence). This CDR3 spans 15 amino acids. Deletions cut 2 bases from V and 12 bases from J, with 23 bases between. DNA for the CDR3: TGTGCCTGGAGTCCCAGCTCCAGGACAGCTCCCCGGCAGTTCTTC. This codes for CAWSPSSRTAPRQFF.

The chain recombines TRBV5-1 with TRBJ1-5, with 8 bases that match TRBD1. Germline V lookup: CDR1 SGHRS, CDR2 YFSETQ. This CDR3 region has 15 residues. The J segment lost 3 bases and the V segment lost 4 bases, leaving 6 bases of the junction unmatched. The CDR3 nucleotides read TGCGCCAGCAGCCTTCGACAGGGGCACAATCAGCCCCAGCATTTT. Translating it yields CASSLRQGHNQPQHF.

This clone was detected only once. V is TRBV15 and J is TRBJ1-3; the D gene is possibly TRBD1 (5 bases). V gave up 3 bases and J gave up 4 bases, with 16 bases separating them. The germline gives CDR1 LNHNV, CDR2 YYDKDF (reference sequence). The CDR3 covers 16 residues. The CDR3 is CATSSLTQGPGNTIYF. CDR3 coding DNA: TGTGCCACCAGCAGCTTAACGCAGGGTCCGGGAAACACCATATATTTT.

The V call is TRBV5-5, the J call TRBJ2-3; D unclear. Trimming cost V 4 bases and J 0 bases, with 6 bases left between them. CDR3 size: 13 residues. Germline V gene lookup returns CDR1 SGHKS and CDR2 YYEKEE (reference sequence). In DNA, the CDR3 is TGTGCCAGCAGCCTCACTAGCACAGATACGCAGTATTTT. It is translated as CASSLTSTDTQYF. Full variable domain (remainder filled in from reference TRBV5-5 and TRBJ2-3): DAGVTQSPTHLIKTRGQQVTLRCSPISGHKSVSWYQQVLGQGPQFIFQYYEKEERGRGNFPDRFSARQFPNYSSELNVNALLLGDSALYLCASSLTSTDTQYFGPGTRLTVL.

The J gene is TRBJ2-1, the V gene TRBV5-1; 9 positions agree with TRBD2. The V segment lost 3 bases and the J segment 5 bases; nucleotides outside the gene matches: 6. Per germline, CDR1 SGHRS and CDR2 YFSETQ. The CDR3 totals 15 residues. CDR3 DNA sequence: TGCGCCAGCAGCTCCCGACTAGCGGCTAACAATGAGCAGTTCTTC. Residues: CASSSRLAANNEQFF.

This CDR3 reads CASSHGVVGTEAFF. CDR3 bases: TGCGCCAGCAGCCATGGCGTGGTGGGCACTGAAGCTTTCTTT. The chain combines TRBV5-1 with TRBJ1-1, with D uncertain. The CDR3 is made up of 14 amino acids. Germline assignment: CDR1 SGHRS and CDR2 YFSETQ. V was clipped by 4 bases and J by 4 bases, with 14 bases between them.

The chain employs TRBV2 and TRBJ2-7, with D perhaps matching TRBD1 or TRBD2 (7 bases each). Germline CDR1 is SNHLY and CDR2 is FYNNEI. V lost 7 bases to trimming and J lost 0 bases, with 13 bases between them. The CDR3 contains 14 residues. CDR3 amino acids: CASNRGGSSYEQYF. For the CDR3, the DNA is TGTGCCAGCAACAGGGGCGGGAGCTCCTACGAGCAGTACTTC.

The chain is built from TRBV9 and TRBJ1-2; no clear D gene. The V end was cut by 3 bases, the J end by 0 bases, with 24 bases between. CDR3 length: 19 amino acids. CDR1 and CDR2 from the germline V gene are SGDLS and YYNGEE. The CDR3 sequence: CASSAYPMGIGSTNYGYTF. The CDR3, as DNA: TGTGCCAGCAGCGCGTATCCCATGGGGATTGGCTCTACTAACTATGGCTACACCTTC.

The V call is TRBV7-9, the J call TRBJ1-2; unclear D gene. This CDR3 region has 11 residues. Per germline, CDR1 SEHNR and CDR2 FQNEAQ (reference sequence). The V end lost 5 bases, the J end lost 7 bases, and 8 bases lay between the germline ends. CDR3 DNA sequence: TGTGCCAGCAGCCCGCAAATTGGCTACACCTTC. It yields the protein CASSPQIGYTF.

The DNA for the CDR3 is TGTGCCAGTAGTGCCATTGACAGGGGGTTGAACACTGAAGCTTTCTTT. This codes for CASSAIDRGLNTEAFF. This sequence joins TRBV19 and TRBJ1-1; 9 nucleotides match TRBD1. The CDR3 sequence is 16 residues long. The germline CDR1 and CDR2 sequences are LNHDA and SQIVND (reference sequence). V lost 5 bases and J lost 0; bases outside the gene matches: 7.

The CDR3 loop is CASSVATGVASAGELFF. The DNA for the CDR3 is TGTGCCAGCAGCGTAGCTACGGGGGTAGCGTCCGCGGGGGAGCTGTTTTTT. The chain carries TRBV9 and TRBJ2-2; maybe TRBD2 (6 bases). V lost 0 bases and J 8 bases, leaving 20 bases between the germline ends. The CDR3 has 17 amino acids. Germline CDR1 SGDLS, CDR2 YYNGEE.

V usage is TRBV5-3 and J usage is TRBJ1-5; TRBD1 agrees at 8 bases. TRBV5-3 is identified as an open reading frame with a role that is uncertain. The CDR3 extends over 14 amino acids. The ends lost 5 bases at V and 3 bases at J; junction bases unmatched: 4. The DNA of the CDR3 is TGTGCCAGAAGTCGGGACAGGCACAATCAGCCCCAGCATTTT. Its protein product is CARSRDRHNQPQHF.

A single count supports this clone. The gene calls are TRBV7-3 and TRBJ1-1; D not resolved. The CDR3 length is 13 residues. The germline gives CDR1 SGHTA, CDR2 FQGTGA. V lost 5 bases and J lost 0, with 7 bases in between. Written as DNA, the CDR3 is TGTGCCAGCAGCGTCAATCTGAACACTGAAGCTTTCTTT. It codes for CASSVNLNTEAFF.

This chain joins TRBV5-4 and TRBJ2-1, with unresolved D. The CDR3 contains 15 residues. Per germline, CDR1 SGHNT and CDR2 YYREEE (reference sequence). The germline V and J ends were trimmed by 0 bases and 3 bases, with 10 bases remaining between them. The CDR3 spells CASSLDGNHYNEQFF. In nucleotides, the CDR3 is TGTGCCAGCAGCTTGGACGGTAACCACTACAATGAGCAGTTCTTC.

The chain is built from TRBV6-5 and TRBJ2-1, with TRBD1 identical over 9 bases. This CDR3 has 15 amino acids. V gave up 7 bases and J gave up 1 base; unmatched junction bases: 5. From germline, CDR1 is MNHEY and CDR2 SVGAGI. The DNA for the CDR3 is TGTGCCAGCACGCCGACAGGGGGTTCCTACAATGAGCAGTTCTTC. Translating gives CASTPTGGSYNEQFF.

In this sample, this clone turned up a few times. The rearrangement joins TRBV15 to TRBJ2-5, with TRBD2 as a possible D gene (6 bases). The CDR3 extends over 16 amino acids. Germline V lookup: CDR1 LNHNV, CDR2 YYDKDF (reference sequence). The V and J ends lost 6 bases and 5 bases respectively, with 22 bases between them. The CDR3 region has the DNA TGTGCCACCAGAGAAGGAGGAGGGCATGTCGGCGAGACCCAGTACTTC. Amino acids: CATREGGGHVGETQYF.

The genes are TRBV7-2 and TRBJ1-1; the D is unclear. The CDR3 has 12 amino acids. Between the trimmed V and J ends, which lost 7 bases and 0 bases, there was a span of 6 bases. Germline CDR1 is SGHTA and CDR2 is FQGNSA. The CDR3 DNA is TGTGCCAGCACCCCCTTGAACACTGAAGCTTTCTTT. This translates into CASTPLNTEAFF. The full variable domain, rest sourced from reference TRBV7-2 and TRBJ1-1, is GAGVSQSPSNKVTEKGKDVELRCDPISGHTALYWYRQSLGQGLEFLIYFQGNSAPDKSGLPSDRFSAERTGGSVSTLTIQRTQQEDSAVYLCASTPLNTEAFFGQGTRLTVV.

The DNA for the CDR3 is TGTGCCAGCAGCTTAGCACAGACGCCAGCAAACTATGGCTACACCTTC. It is translated as CASSLAQTPANYGYTF. The V and J genes are TRBV7-9 and TRBJ1-2, with D unclear. Germline V lookup: CDR1 SEHNR, CDR2 FQNEAQ (reference sequence). V lost 0 bases to trimming and J lost 2 bases, with 13 bases between them. The CDR3 has 16 residues.